This T cell receptor beta chain stems from a study of control samples from healthy donors and cancer patients. This clone has a single count. The method was immunoSEQ multiplex PCR; TCRdb's version includes in-frame clones alone and lacks a portion of them. The sample includes about 83,000 clones, 91% seen only once; the top ten take approximately 16%. This CDR3 has 16 residues. Germline-derived CDR1 and CDR2 are MNHEY and SVGEGT. Trimming stripped 5 bases from V and 2 bases from J, with 19 bases between. The sequence derives from a man aged 50 to 60 in good health. The chain couples TRBV6-2 or TRBV6-3 to TRBJ2-7; D is unresolved. The source material was blood. For the CDR3, the DNA is TGTGCCAGCAGTACGAGGACGGCTGGTATGACCTACGAGCAGTACTTC. As protein: CASSTRTAGMTYEQYF.